The present T cell receptor (beta chain) was sequenced within a study of cytomegalovirus exposure and HLA in healthy donors. Study conclusions and caveats: A later analysis reportedly found fewer N-insertions in an Asian-associated ancestry cluster than the roughly 670-donor mean. An analysis done earlier found most TCR beta V segments productive about 87% or about 30% of the time.

PCR was performed using 60 Vbeta and 13 Jbeta primers. Using immunoSEQ multiplex PCR, the repertoire was profiled, and TCRdb retains in-frame clones only, with some absent. The data hold about 200,000 clones, with roughly 84% observed a single time. Comments on this clone: Its antigen is as yet unknown.

The CDR3 length is 17 residues. With V trimmed by 4 bases and J by 3 bases, 14 bases remained unmatched. At collection, donors were nominally healthy, but unrecorded immune exposures were probable. Sequencing was done on a sample of PBMCs. The source is a man aged 50 to 59 in good health and CMV-seronegative. The chain carries TRBV23-1 and TRBJ2-7; 8 bases fit TRBD2. TRBV23-1 is an open reading frame whose function is uncertain. The CDR3 loop reads CASSLTSGGTLVYEQYF. The CDR3 DNA reads as TGCGCCAGCAGTCTCACCTCGGGGGGGACTCTGGTCTACGAGCAGTACTTC.